Listed here are 30 T cell receptor beta chains from one sample, sequenced in a study of blood T cell repertoires in COVID-19. TCRdb's table, derived via immunoSEQ multiplex PCR, lists solely in-frame clones and lacks some. The repertoire holds some 340,000 clones, with roughly four fifths as singletons. The specimen was PBMCs or T cells enriched from blood (not recorded which). The receptors here all came from a woman aged 45 to 65 who had recovered from COVID-19.

The rearrangement joins TRBV7-3 to TRBJ2-1; TRBD1 agrees at 9 bases. J gave up 3 bases and V 2 bases, and 2 bases lay outside the gene matches. Germline values: CDR1 SGHTA, CDR2 FQGTGA. CDR3 length: 15 amino acids. The CDR3 region is CASSLETGGYNEQFF. In DNA, the CDR3 is TGTGCCAGCAGCTTAGAGACAGGGGGCTACAATGAGCAGTTCTTC.

The chain carries TRBV6-5 and TRBJ1-2; 7 nucleotides line up with TRBD1. The CDR3 has 14 residues. Germline CDR1 reads MNHEY; CDR2 reads SVGAGI. Trimming at V came to 8 bases and at J to 4 bases, leaving 10 bases not matched to a gene. Written as DNA, the CDR3 is TGTGCCAGCGCCTCACCGGGACAGTTCTATGGCTACACCTTC. It specifies CASASPGQFYGYTF.

This chain connects TRBV27 to TRBJ1-1; D may be TRBD1 (5 bases). The germline CDR1 and CDR2 sequences are MNHEY and SMNVEV (reference sequence). The V and J ends lost 7 bases and 0 bases respectively, with 18 bases between them. CDR3 size: 16 residues. The CDR3 loop reads CASMAVVNRMNTEAFF. The CDR3 coding sequence is TGTGCCAGCATGGCTGTTGTCAACAGGATGAACACTGAAGCTTTCTTT.

The chain joins TRBV7-2 to TRBJ1-2, with D unclear. The V end lost 1 base, the J end lost 2 bases, and 8 bases lay between the germline ends. Looked up from germline, CDR1 is SGHTA and CDR2 is FQGNSA. The CDR3 extends over 14 amino acids. The CDR3 DNA reads as TGTGCCAGCAGCTTAGAGCGGGAGAACTATGGCTACACCTTC. It codes for CASSLERENYGYTF.

This chain links TRBV4-2 with TRBJ1-4; D not resolved. Germline CDR1 LGHNA, CDR2 YNFKEQ. V dropped 2 bases and J dropped 8 bases, with 9 bases sitting between them. CDR3 length: 13 amino acids. The CDR3 protein is CASSQWPPEKLFF. Written as DNA, the CDR3 is TGTGCCAGCAGCCAATGGCCCCCCGAAAAACTGTTTTTT.

The rearrangement links TRBV5-4 to TRBJ1-3, with 9 positions matching TRBD1. Germline V CDR1 and CDR2: SGHNT, YYREEE (reference sequence). Trimming at V came to 4 bases and at J to 9 bases, leaving 5 bases not matched to a gene. This CDR3 comprises 13 residues. The CDR3 loop is CASSPGTGTTIYF. The CDR3 coding sequence is TGTGCCAGCAGCCCCGGGACAGGGACCACCATATATTTT.

The V gene is TRBV27, the J gene TRBJ2-3; TRBD1 agrees at 11 bases. The length of the CDR3 is 15 residues. Germline CDR1 reads MNHEY; CDR2 reads SMNVEV (reference sequence). The V gene end was trimmed by 6 bases and the J gene end by 5 bases; junction bases not matched to a gene: 7. The CDR3 protein is CASRKGQGVEDTQYF. The CDR3 bases are TGTGCCAGCAGGAAGGGACAGGGGGTGGAAGATACGCAGTATTTT.

This sequence joins TRBV3-1 (or the pseudogene TRBV3-2) and TRBJ1-1; D is perhaps TRBD1 (6 bases). The ends were cut back, 4 bases at V and 5 bases at J, with 14 bases in the middle. Germline V gene sequence: CDR1 LGHDT, CDR2 YNNKEL (reference sequence). This CDR3 region has 14 residues. The chain's CDR3 is CASSREGGRTEAFF. In DNA form, the CDR3 reads TGTGCCAGCAGCCGCGAAGGGGGACGAACTGAAGCTTTCTTT.

The chain carries TRBV18 and TRBJ1-2; the D is unclear. The germline V gene encodes CDR1 KGHSH and CDR2 LQKENI. This CDR3 has 16 amino acids. The V and J ends lost 4 bases and 3 bases respectively, with 18 bases between them. The CDR3 spells CASSRNPRVPHYGYTF. CDR3 DNA sequence: TGTGCCAGCTCACGCAACCCCCGGGTACCGCACTATGGCTACACCTTC.

The rearrangement joins TRBV19 to TRBJ1-1; unclear D gene. V shed 1 base and J shed 11 bases, with 17 bases lying between them. CDR3 length: 14 amino acids. Per the germline V gene, CDR1 is LNHDA and CDR2 is SQIVND (reference sequence). CDR3 sequence: CASSIVGLPGGAFF. CDR3 DNA: TGTGCCAGTAGTATAGTGGGTCTCCCAGGTGGGGCTTTCTTT.

The chain uses TRBV20-1 and TRBJ2-5; no reliable D call. V lost 3 bases and J 4 bases, leaving 18 bases between the germline ends. Germline V lookup: CDR1 DFQATT, CDR2 SNEGSKA (reference sequence). This CDR3 spans 15 amino acids. The DNA for the CDR3 is TGCAGTGCTAGTATTCCCCGGCGGCAGAGAGAGACCCAGTACTTC. This sequence encodes CSASIPRRQRETQYF.

CDR3 DNA: TGTGCCAGCAGCTTGGTTGGGCGGGTGGGAGAGACCCAGTACTTC. Protein product: CASSLVGRVGETQYF. V and J are TRBV5-6 and TRBJ2-5; TRBD2 is a possible D gene (5 bases). The CDR3 loop spans 15 amino acids. V dropped 0 bases and J dropped 4 bases, with 13 bases sitting between them. Germline loops: CDR1 SGHDT, CDR2 YYEEEE.

The rearrangement joins TRBV5-1 to TRBJ1-2, with 11 bases that match TRBD1. V lost 5 bases and J lost 4; bases outside the gene matches: 16. The CDR3 is 18 residues long. Germline V gives CDR1 SGHRS, CDR2 YFSETQ. The CDR3 loop reads CASRSDRTGGPHRYGYTF. Here the CDR3 DNA reads TGCGCCAGCAGATCGGACAGGACAGGGGGCCCCCATCGCTATGGCTACACCTTC.

J is TRBJ2-5 and V is TRBV2, with TRBD1 identical over 8 bases. Germline V CDR1 and CDR2: SNHLY, FYNNEI. CDR3 size: 15 residues. V trimming: 7 bases; J trimming: 4 bases; junction bases outside the gene matches: 11. CDR3 in amino acids: CASKQTGVFSETQYF. DNA of the CDR3: TGTGCCAGCAAGCAGACAGGGGTCTTTTCAGAGACCCAGTACTTC.

V and J are TRBV5-1 and TRBJ1-2; 9 nucleotides agree with TRBD1. The junction had 16 bases not matched to a gene; V was cut back by 7 bases and J by 6 bases. Germline-derived CDR1 and CDR2 are SGHRS and YFSETQ. The CDR3 has 16 amino acids. CDR3 nucleotide sequence: TGCGCCAGCGGCGTACCCGGGACAGGGCTGCGGAATGGCTACACCTTC. This codes for CASGVPGTGLRNGYTF. Full variable domain (rest looked up from reference TRBV5-1 and TRBJ1-2): KAGVTQTPRYLIKTRGQQVTLSCSPISGHRSVSWYQQTPGQGLQFLFEYFSETQRNKGNFPGRFSGRQFSNSRSEMNVSTLELGDSALYLCASGVPGTGLRNGYTFGSGTRLTVV.

The chain employs TRBV28 and TRBJ1-1; unclear D gene. This CDR3 has 14 residues. Germline assignment: CDR1 MDHEN and CDR2 SYDVKM. Trimming took off 5 bases at V and 4 bases at J, with 14 bases between the two ends. The CDR3 region has the DNA TGTGCCAGCAGTCCACCATTAGTTGGCACTGAAGCTTTCTTT. It is translated as CASSPPLVGTEAFF.

The genes are TRBV15 and TRBJ2-4; D might be TRBD1 (6 bases). Germline-derived CDR1 and CDR2 are LNHNV and YYDKDF (reference sequence). V dropped 5 bases and J dropped 1 base, with 21 bases sitting between them. The CDR3 consists of 18 residues. CDR3 nucleotide sequence: TGTGCCACCAGCCGTGCCCCCACAGGGCCAGGGGCCAAAAACATTCAGTACTTC. It codes for CATSRAPTGPGAKNIQYF.

The V and J genes are TRBV18 and TRBJ1-1, with D unclear. V was shortened by 3 bases and J by 2 bases, with 13 bases between the two germline ends. Germline CDR1 and CDR2: KGHSH and LQKENI. This CDR3 comprises 15 residues. CDR3 DNA: TGTGCCAGCTCACCGCTACAGCCTATTAACACTGAAGCTTTCTTT. This gives the protein CASSPLQPINTEAFF. Combining the CDR3 with reference TRBV18 and TRBJ1-1 gives the whole variable domain NAGVMQNPRHLVRRRGQEARLRCSPMKGHSHVYWYRQLPEEGLKFMVYLQKENIIDESGMPKERFSAEFPKEGPSILRIQQVVRGDSAAYFCASSPLQPINTEAFFGQGTRLTVV.

The genes are TRBV5-1 and TRBJ1-1; 8 bases agree with TRBD1. V lost 3 bases and J lost 5; bases outside the gene matches: 9. CDR1 is SGHRS and CDR2 is YFSETQ in the germline V gene. The length of the CDR3 is 15 residues. The CDR3 DNA reads as TGCGCCAGCAGCTGGAAGACAGGGGCAAATACTGAAGCTTTCTTT. Translating it yields CASSWKTGANTEAFF.

J is TRBJ2-7 and V is TRBV2, with D maybe TRBD2 (6 bases). The CDR3 is 17 residues long. Germline CDR1 SNHLY, CDR2 FYNNEI. V gave up 2 bases and J gave up 2 bases, with 19 bases separating them. The CDR3 region has the DNA TGTGCCAGCAGTGAAACCCTCCGTCGGGGGAGAGCCTACGAGCAGTACTTC. It translates to CASSETLRRGRAYEQYF.

The genes are TRBV19 and TRBJ1-1; 8 bases match TRBD1. Looked up from germline, CDR1 is LNHDA and CDR2 is SQIVND (reference sequence). V lost 6 bases and J lost 6; bases outside the gene matches: 9. The CDR3 sequence is 14 residues long. The CDR3 loop reads CASSQGARKAEAFF. CDR3 bases: TGTGCCAGTAGCCAGGGGGCCCGAAAAGCTGAAGCTTTCTTT.

This chain uses TRBV19 with TRBJ1-1, with 7 nucleotides matching TRBD1. Germline V gives CDR1 LNHDA, CDR2 SQIVND (reference sequence). The CDR3 contains 15 residues. Unmatched junction bases numbered 10, after V lost 5 bases and J lost 4 bases. The CDR3 DNA sequence: TGTGCCAGTAGTCGGGGACAGAGAACGTTCACTGAAGCTTTCTTT. Translating gives CASSRGQRTFTEAFF.

V and J are TRBV6-6 and TRBJ2-7, with D perhaps matching TRBD1 (5 bases). Looked up from germline, CDR1 is MNHNY and CDR2 is SVGAGI (reference sequence). V lost 7 bases to trimming and J lost 2 bases, with 9 bases between them. This CDR3 contains 12 residues. In DNA, the CDR3 is TGTGCCAGCATGGACACCACCTACGAGCAGTACTTC. Translated, it gives CASMDTTYEQYF.

The chain has TRBV5-4 and TRBJ2-7; TRBD1 aligns across 8 bases. The CDR3 contains 13 residues. The germline CDR1 and CDR2 sequences are SGHNT and YYREEE (reference sequence). The J segment lost 2 bases and the V segment lost 3 bases, leaving 1 base of the junction unmatched. CDR3 in amino acids: CASSSQGAYEQYF. In nucleotides, the CDR3 is TGTGCCAGCAGCTCACAGGGGGCCTACGAGCAGTACTTC.

The V and J genes are TRBV7-2 and TRBJ1-2, with unresolved D. Germline V lookup: CDR1 SGHTA, CDR2 FQGNSA. This CDR3 has 11 residues. The V and J ends lost 5 bases and 8 bases respectively, with 9 bases between them. The DNA for the CDR3 is TGTGCCAGCAGCCCCGAGGGCGGCTACACCTTC. Translated, it gives CASSPEGGYTF.

The chain carries TRBV2 and TRBJ2-3; 8 nucleotides align to TRBD1. This CDR3 comprises 17 residues. The V gene's germline CDR1 is SNHLY and CDR2 FYNNEI. The V segment lost 4 bases and the J segment 2 bases; nucleotides outside the gene matches: 11. The CDR3 DNA reads as TGTGCCAGCAGTGGGGACAGGCCCGAATTCATCACAGATACGCAGTATTTT. It codes for CASSGDRPEFITDTQYF.

J is TRBJ1-2 and V is TRBV27; 7 bases are a match to TRBD1. The junction had 8 bases not matched to a gene; V was cut back by 5 bases and J by 5 bases. This CDR3 comprises 14 residues. From germline, CDR1 is MNHEY and CDR2 SMNVEV (reference sequence). CDR3: CASSPGGQNYGYTF. The CDR3 coding sequence is TGTGCCAGCAGTCCCGGGGGACAGAATTATGGCTACACCTTC.

The chain links TRBV5-1 to TRBJ2-1; TRBD1 matches at 9 bases. Germline CDR1 is SGHRS and CDR2 is YFSETQ. This CDR3 region has 15 residues. V gave up 4 bases and J gave up 12 bases; unmatched junction bases: 14. The CDR3 protein is CASSPGGQGPSGQFF. The CDR3 DNA follows: TGCGCCAGCAGCCCCGGCGGACAGGGGCCTAGTGGGCAGTTCTTC.

This clone was counted a few times. The J gene is TRBJ2-5, the V gene TRBV21-1; the D call in the table, TRBD1, was not verified against the DNA. TRBV21-1 is a known pseudogene. CDR3 size: 15 residues. The CDR3 spells CASTLSTGGEETQYF. In DNA form, the CDR3 reads TGTGCCAGCACCCTCAGTACAGGGGGCGAAGAGACCCAGTACTTC.

This clone was detected only a few times. The chain has TRBV19 and TRBJ1-5; D remains ambiguous. The CDR3 spans 14 residues. The ends were cut back, 6 bases at V and 6 bases at J, with 15 bases in the middle. CDR1 is LNHDA and CDR2 is SQIVND in the germline V gene (reference sequence). The CDR3 sequence is CASSPTGGFQPQHF. The CDR3 coding sequence is TGTGCCAGTAGCCCTACCGGCGGGTTTCAGCCCCAGCATTTT.